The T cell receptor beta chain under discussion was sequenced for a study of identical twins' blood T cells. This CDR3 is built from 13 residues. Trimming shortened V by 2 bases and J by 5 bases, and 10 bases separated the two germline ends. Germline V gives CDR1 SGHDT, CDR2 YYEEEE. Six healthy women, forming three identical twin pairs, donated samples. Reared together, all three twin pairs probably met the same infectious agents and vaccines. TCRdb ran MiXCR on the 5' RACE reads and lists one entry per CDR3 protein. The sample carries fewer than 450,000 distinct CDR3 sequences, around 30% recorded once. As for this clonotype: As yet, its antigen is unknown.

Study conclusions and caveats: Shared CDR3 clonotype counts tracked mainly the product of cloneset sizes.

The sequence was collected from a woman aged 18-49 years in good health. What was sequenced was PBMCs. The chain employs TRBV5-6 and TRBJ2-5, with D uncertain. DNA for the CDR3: TGTGCCAGCAGCTTACCCGGTAGCGAGACCCAGTACTTC. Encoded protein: CASSLPGSETQYF.